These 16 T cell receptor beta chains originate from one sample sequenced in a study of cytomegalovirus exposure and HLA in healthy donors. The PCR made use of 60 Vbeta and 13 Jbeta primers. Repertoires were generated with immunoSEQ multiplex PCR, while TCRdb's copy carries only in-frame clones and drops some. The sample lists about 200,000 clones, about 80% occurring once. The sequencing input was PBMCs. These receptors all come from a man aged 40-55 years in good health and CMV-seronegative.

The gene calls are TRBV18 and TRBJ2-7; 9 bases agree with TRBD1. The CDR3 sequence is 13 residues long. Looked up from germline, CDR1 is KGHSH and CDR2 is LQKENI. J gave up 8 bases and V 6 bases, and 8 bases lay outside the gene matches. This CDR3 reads CASSPGQGFQQYF. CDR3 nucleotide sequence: TGTGCCAGCTCCCCGGGACAGGGATTTCAGCAGTACTTC.

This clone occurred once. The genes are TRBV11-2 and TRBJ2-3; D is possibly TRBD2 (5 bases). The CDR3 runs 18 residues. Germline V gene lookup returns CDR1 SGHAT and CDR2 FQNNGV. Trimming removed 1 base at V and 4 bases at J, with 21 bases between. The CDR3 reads CASSLVVVSAGGADTQYF. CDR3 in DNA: TGTGCCAGCAGCTTAGTTGTTGTATCGGCAGGAGGTGCAGATACGCAGTATTTT. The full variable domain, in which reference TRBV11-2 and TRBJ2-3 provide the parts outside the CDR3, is EAGVAQSPRYKIIEKRQSVAFWCNPISGHATLYWYQQILGQGPKLLIQFQNNGVVDDSQLPKDRFSAERLKGVDSTLKIQPAKLEDSAVYLCASSLVVVSAGGADTQYFGPGTRLTVL.

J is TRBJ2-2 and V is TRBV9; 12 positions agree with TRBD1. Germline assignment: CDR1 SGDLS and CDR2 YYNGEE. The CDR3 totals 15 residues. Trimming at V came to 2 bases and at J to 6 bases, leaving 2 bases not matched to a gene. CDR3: CASSVGQGASGELFF. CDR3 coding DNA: TGTGCCAGCAGCGTGGGACAGGGGGCATCCGGGGAGCTGTTTTTT.

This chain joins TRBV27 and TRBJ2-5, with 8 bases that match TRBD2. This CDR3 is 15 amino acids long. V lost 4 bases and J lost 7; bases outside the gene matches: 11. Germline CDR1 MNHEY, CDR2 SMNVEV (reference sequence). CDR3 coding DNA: TGTGCCAGCAGTTGGGGCGGGAGGACCTCGGGGACCCAGTACTTC. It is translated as CASSWGGRTSGTQYF.

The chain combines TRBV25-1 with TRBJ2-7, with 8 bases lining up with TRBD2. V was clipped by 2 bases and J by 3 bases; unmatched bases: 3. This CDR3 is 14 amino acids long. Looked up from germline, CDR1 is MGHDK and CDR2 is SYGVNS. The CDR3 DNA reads TGTGCCAGCAGTGAAGGCAGCGGGGGCTACGAGCAGTACTTC. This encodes CASSEGSGGYEQYF.

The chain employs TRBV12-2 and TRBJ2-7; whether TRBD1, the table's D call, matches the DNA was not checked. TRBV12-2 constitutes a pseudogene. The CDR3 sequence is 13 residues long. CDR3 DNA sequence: TGTGCAAGTCGCTTCGGACAGTTCTACGAGCAGTACTTC. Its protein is CASRFGQFYEQYF.

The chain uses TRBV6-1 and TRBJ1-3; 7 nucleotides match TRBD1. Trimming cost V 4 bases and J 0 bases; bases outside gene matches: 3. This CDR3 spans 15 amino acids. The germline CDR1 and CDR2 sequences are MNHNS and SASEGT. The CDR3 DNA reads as TGTGCCAGCAGTGGACAGGGCCTCTCTGGAAACACCATATATTTT. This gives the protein CASSGQGLSGNTIYF.

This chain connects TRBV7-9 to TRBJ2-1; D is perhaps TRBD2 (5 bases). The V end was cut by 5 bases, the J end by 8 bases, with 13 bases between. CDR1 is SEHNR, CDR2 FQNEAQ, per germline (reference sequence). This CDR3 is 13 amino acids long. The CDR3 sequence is CASSRTPRDEQFF. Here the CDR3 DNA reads TGTGCCAGCAGCCGGACTCCGCGCGATGAGCAGTTCTTC.

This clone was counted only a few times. The CDR3: CASSRDSNTYEQYF. CDR3 DNA: TGCGCCAGCAGCCGGGATTCTAACACATACGAGCAGTACTTC. This chain joins TRBV5-1 and TRBJ2-7; TRBD2 might be the D (5 bases). V lost 4 bases, J lost 4 bases, and 15 bases lay in between. The CDR3 contains 14 residues. Per the germline V gene, CDR1 is SGHRS and CDR2 is YFSETQ.

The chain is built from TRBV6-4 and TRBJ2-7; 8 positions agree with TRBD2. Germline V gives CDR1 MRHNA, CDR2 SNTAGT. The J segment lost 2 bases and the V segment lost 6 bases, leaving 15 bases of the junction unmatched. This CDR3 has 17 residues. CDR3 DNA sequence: TGTGCCAGCAGAGTACGCCCGGGACTAGGCTCCCCCTACGAGCAGTACTTC. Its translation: CASRVRPGLGSPYEQYF.

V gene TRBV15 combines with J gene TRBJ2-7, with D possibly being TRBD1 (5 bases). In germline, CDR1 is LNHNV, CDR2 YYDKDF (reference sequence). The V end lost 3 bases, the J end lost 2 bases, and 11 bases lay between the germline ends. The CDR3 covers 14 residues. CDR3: CATSRFRDTYEQYF. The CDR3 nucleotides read TGTGCCACCAGCAGGTTCAGGGATACCTACGAGCAGTACTTC.

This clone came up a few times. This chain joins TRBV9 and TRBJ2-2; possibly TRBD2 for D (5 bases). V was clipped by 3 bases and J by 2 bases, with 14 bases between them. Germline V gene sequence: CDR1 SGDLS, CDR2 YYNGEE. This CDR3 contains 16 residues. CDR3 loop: CASSGFEGLNTGELFF. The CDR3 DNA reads TGTGCCAGCAGCGGTTTCGAAGGACTTAACACCGGGGAGCTGTTTTTT. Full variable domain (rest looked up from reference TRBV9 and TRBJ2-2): DSGVTQTPKHLITATGQRVTLRCSPRSGDLSVYWYQQSLDQGLQFLIQYYNGEERAKGNILERFSAQQFPDLHSELNLSSLELGDSALYFCASSGFEGLNTGELFFGEGSRLTVL.

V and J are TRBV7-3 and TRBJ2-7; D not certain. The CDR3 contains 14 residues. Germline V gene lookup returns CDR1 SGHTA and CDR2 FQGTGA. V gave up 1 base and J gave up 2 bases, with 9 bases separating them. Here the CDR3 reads CASSLMPGPYEQYF. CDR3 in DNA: TGTGCCAGCAGCTTAATGCCAGGCCCCTACGAGCAGTACTTC. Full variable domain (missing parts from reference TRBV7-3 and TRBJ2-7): GAGVSQTPSNKVTEKGKYVELRCDPISGHTALYWYRQSLGQGPEFLIYFQGTGAADDSGLPNDRFFAVRPEGSVSTLKIQRTERGDSAVYLCASSLMPGPYEQYFGPGTRLTVT.

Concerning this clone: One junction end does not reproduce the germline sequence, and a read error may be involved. Here the CDR3 reads CASSQGRISSYNEQFF. DNA for the CDR3: TGTGCCAGCAGCCAAGGGAGGATAAGCTCCTACAATGAGCAGTTCTTC. The gene calls are TRBV4-1 and TRBJ2-1; D is perhaps TRBD2 (6 bases). Germline V lookup: CDR1 MGHRA, CDR2 YSYEKL. CDR3 length: 16 residues.

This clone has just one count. This CDR3 reads CAISEGAATNEKLFF. In nucleotides, the CDR3 is TGTGCCATCAGTGAAGGGGCCGCAACTAATGAAAAACTGTTTTTT. The chain recombines TRBV10-3 with TRBJ1-4; the D gene is possibly TRBD1 (5 bases). The ends were cut back, 3 bases at V and 0 bases at J, with 8 bases in the middle. The CDR3 runs 15 residues. Germline CDR1 ENHRY, CDR2 SYGVKD.

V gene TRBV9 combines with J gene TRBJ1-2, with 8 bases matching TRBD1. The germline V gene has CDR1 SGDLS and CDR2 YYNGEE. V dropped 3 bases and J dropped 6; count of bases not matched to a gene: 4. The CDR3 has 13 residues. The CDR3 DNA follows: TGTGCCAGCAGCGAGACAGGGGCAGATGGCTACACCTTC. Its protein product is CASSETGADGYTF.